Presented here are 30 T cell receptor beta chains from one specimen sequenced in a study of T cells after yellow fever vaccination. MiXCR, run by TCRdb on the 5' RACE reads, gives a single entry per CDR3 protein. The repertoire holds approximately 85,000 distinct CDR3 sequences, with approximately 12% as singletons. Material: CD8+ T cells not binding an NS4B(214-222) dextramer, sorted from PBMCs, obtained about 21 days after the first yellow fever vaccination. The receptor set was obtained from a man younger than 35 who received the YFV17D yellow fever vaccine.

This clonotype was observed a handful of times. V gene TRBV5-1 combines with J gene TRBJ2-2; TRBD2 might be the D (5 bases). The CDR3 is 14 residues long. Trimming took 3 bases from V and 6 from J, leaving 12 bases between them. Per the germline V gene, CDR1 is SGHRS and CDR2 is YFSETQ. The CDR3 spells CASSYGVGAGELFF. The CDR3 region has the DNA TGCGCCAGCAGCTACGGGGTTGGGGCCGGGGAGCTGTTTTTT.

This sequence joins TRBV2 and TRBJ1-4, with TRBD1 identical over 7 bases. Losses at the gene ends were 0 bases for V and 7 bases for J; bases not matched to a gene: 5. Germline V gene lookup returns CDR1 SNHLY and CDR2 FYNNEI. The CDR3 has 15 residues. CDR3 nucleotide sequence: TGTGCCAGCAGTGAAGCCAGGGGGATTAGTGAAAAACTGTTTTTT. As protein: CASSEARGISEKLFF.

Written as DNA, the CDR3 is TGCAGCGTTAGAGCGGGGGGGCCAATCAATGAGCAGTTCTTC. This encodes CSVRAGGPINEQFF. The chain has TRBV29-1 and TRBJ2-1, with TRBD2 identical over 10 bases. Germline assignment: CDR1 SQVTM and CDR2 ANQGSEA. The CDR3 runs to 14 residues. V lost 5 bases, J lost 6 bases, and 7 bases stayed unmatched.

CDR3 sequence: CASRVDRFLPFF. In nucleotides, the CDR3 is TGTGCCAGCAGGGTGGACCGATTCCTCCCGTTCTTC. The chain recombines TRBV12-3 or TRBV12-4 with TRBJ2-1; unclear D gene. This CDR3 has 12 amino acids. Between the trimmed V and J ends, which lost 6 bases and 15 bases, there was a span of 18 bases.

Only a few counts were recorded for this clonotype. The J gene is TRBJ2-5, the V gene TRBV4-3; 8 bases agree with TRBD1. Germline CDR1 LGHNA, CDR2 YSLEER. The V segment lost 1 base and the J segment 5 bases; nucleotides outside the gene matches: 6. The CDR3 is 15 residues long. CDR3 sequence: CASSQAQGVGETQYF. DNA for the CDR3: TGCGCCAGCAGCCAAGCACAGGGGGTCGGGGAGACCCAGTACTTC.

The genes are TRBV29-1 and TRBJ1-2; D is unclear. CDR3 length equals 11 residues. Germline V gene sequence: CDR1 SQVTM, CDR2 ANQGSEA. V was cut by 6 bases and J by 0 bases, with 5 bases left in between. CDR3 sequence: CSVHANYGYTF. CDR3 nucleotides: TGCAGCGTCCACGCTAACTATGGCTACACCTTC.

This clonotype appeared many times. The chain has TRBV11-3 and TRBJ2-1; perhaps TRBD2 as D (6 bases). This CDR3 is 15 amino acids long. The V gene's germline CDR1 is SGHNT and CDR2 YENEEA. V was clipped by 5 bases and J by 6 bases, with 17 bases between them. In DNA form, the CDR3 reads TGTGCCAGCAGCCAACGGACTATGGTATCCAATGAGCAGTTCTTC. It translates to CASSQRTMVSNEQFF. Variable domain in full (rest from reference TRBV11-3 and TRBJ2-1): EAGVVQSPRYKIIEKKQPVAFWCNPISGHNTLYWYLQNLGQGPELLIRYENEEAVDDSQLPKDRFSAERLKGVDSTLKIQPAELGDSAVYLCASSQRTMVSNEQFFGPGTRLTVL.

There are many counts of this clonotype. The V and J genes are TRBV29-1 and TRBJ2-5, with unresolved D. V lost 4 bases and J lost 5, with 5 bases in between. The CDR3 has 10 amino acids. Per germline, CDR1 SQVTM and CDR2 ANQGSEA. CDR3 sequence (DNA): TGCAGCGTTGGGAGCGAGACCCAGTACTTC. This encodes CSVGSETQYF.

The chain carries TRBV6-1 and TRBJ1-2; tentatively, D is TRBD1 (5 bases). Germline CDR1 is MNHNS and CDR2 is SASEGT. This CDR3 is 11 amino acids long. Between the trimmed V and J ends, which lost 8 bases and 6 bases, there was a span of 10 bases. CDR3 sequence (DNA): TGTGCCAGCGGGGAGGGGAATGGCTACACCTTC. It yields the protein CASGEGNGYTF.

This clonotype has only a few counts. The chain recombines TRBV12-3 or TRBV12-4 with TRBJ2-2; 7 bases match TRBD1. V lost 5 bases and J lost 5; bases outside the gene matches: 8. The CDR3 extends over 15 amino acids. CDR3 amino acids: CASSPRTGGTGELFF. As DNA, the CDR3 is TGTGCCAGCAGTCCACGGACAGGTGGGACCGGGGAGCTGTTTTTT.

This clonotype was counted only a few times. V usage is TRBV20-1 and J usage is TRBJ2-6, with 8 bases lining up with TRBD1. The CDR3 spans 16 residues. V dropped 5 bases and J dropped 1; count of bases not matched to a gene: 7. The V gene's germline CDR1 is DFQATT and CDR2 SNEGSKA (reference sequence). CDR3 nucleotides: TGCAGTGCTCCGGACAGGGAAAAGTCTGGGGCCAACGTCCTGACTTTC. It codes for CSAPDREKSGANVLTF.

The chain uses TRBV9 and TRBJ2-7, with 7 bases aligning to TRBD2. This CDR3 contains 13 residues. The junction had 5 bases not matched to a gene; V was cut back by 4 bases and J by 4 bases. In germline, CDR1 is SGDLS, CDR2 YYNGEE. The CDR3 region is CASSPGEGYEQYV. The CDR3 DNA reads TGTGCCAGCAGCCCCGGGGAGGGTTACGAGCAGTACGTC.

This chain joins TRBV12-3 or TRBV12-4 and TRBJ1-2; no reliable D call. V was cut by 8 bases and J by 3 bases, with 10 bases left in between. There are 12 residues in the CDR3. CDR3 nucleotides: TGTGCCAGCTTTGGAGATGACTATGGCTACACCTTC. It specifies CASFGDDYGYTF.

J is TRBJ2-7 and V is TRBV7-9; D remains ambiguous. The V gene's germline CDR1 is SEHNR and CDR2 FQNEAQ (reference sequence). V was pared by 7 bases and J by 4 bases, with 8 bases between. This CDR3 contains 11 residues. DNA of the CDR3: TGTGCCAGCATGTCGGAGTACGAGCAGTACGTC. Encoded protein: CASMSEYEQYV.

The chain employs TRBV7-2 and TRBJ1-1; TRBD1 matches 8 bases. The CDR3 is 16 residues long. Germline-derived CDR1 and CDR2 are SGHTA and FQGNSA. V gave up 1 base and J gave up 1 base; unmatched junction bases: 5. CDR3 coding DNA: TGTGCCAGCAGCTTAGGACAGGGGCTCCGGAACACTGAAGCTTTCTTT. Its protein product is CASSLGQGLRNTEAFF.

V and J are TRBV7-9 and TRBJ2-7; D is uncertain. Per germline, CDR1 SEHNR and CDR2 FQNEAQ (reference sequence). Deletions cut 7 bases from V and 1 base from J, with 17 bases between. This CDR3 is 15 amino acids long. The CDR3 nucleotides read TGTGCCAGCACCCATAGGCCCCATCTATCCTACGAGCAGTACGTC. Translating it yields CASTHRPHLSYEQYV.

The CDR3 DNA reads TGCGCCAGCAGCCAATTCCTAGGACAGGGGGAAGCTTTCTTT. Its protein is CASSQFLGQGEAFF. The chain uses TRBV4-1 and TRBJ1-1, with 9 bases that match TRBD1. V was clipped by 2 bases and J by 8 bases; unmatched bases: 6. There are 14 residues in the CDR3. CDR1 is MGHRA and CDR2 is YSYEKL in the germline V gene.

This chain's CDR3 is CASSPSVVANEKLFF. CDR3 DNA sequence: TGTGCCAGCAGCCCATCTGTGGTGGCTAATGAAAAACTGTTTTTT. The V call is TRBV7-9, the J call TRBJ1-4; D is undetermined. Per germline, CDR1 SEHNR and CDR2 FQNEAQ (reference sequence). The V gene lost 5 bases and the J gene lost 3 bases, with 13 bases spanning the gap. The CDR3 is made up of 15 amino acids.

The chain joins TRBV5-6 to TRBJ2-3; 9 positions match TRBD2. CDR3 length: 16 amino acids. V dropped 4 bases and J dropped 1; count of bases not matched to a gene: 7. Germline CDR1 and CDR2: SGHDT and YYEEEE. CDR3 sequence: CASSPAGGSGTDTQYF. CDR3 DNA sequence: TGTGCCAGCAGCCCCGCGGGGGGGTCGGGCACAGATACGCAGTATTTT.

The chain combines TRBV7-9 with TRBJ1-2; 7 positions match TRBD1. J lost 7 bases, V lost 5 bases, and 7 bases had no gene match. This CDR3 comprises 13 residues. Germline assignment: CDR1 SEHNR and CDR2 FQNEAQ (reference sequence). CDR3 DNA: TGTGCCAGCAGCGGTGACAGGGAGGGTGGCTACACCTTC. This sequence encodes CASSGDREGGYTF.

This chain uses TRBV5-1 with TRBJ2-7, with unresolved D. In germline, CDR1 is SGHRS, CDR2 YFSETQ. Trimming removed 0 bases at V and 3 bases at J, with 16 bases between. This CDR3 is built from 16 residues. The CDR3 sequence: CASSLGPSGSGYEQYF. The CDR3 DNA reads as TGCGCCAGCAGCTTGGGTCCTTCCGGGTCGGGCTACGAGCAGTACTTC.

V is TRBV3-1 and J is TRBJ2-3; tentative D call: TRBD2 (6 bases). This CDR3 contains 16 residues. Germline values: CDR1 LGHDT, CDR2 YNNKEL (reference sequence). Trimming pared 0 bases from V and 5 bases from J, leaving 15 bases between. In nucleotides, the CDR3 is TGTGCCAGCAGCCAAGATGGTGGGGGGAAGAGAGATACGCAGTATTTT. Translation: CASSQDGGGKRDTQYF.

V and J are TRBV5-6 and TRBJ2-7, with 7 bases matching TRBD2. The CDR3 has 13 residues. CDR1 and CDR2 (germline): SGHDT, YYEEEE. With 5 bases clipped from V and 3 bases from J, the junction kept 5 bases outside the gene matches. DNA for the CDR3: TGTGCCAGCAGGGGGGGGAAGGGCTACGAGCAGTACTTC. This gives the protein CASRGGKGYEQYF.

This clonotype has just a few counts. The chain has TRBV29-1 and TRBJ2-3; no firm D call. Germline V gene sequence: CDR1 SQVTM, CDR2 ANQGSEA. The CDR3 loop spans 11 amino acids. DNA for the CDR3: TGCGAAGGCCGGAGCTCAGATACGCAGTATTTT. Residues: CEGRSSDTQYF.

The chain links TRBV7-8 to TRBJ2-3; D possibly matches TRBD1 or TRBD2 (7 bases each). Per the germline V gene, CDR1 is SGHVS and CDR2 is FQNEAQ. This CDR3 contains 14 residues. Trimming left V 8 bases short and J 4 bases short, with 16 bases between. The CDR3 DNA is TGTGCCAGCTGGGGGGGGCAGGGGGCAGATACGCAGTATTTT. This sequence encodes CASWGGQGADTQYF.

This CDR3 reads CASTAPSGGRPDTQYF. The CDR3 DNA reads TGCGCCAGCACGGCCCCAAGCGGGGGAAGGCCAGATACGCAGTATTTT. The V gene is TRBV5-1, the J gene TRBJ2-3, with 8 bases identical to TRBD2. The CDR3 spans 16 residues. The J segment lost 4 bases and the V segment lost 6 bases, leaving 13 bases of the junction unmatched. Germline CDR1 reads SGHRS; CDR2 reads YFSETQ.

CDR3 sequence: CSVPGTGKTGELFF. Here the CDR3 DNA reads TGCAGCGTGCCCGGGACAGGGAAAACCGGGGAGCTGTTTTTT. The chain has TRBV29-1 and TRBJ2-2, with 9 bases that match TRBD1. The length of the CDR3 is 14 residues. Per the germline V gene, CDR1 is SQVTM and CDR2 is ANQGSEA. Unmatched junction bases numbered 7, after V lost 6 bases and J lost 5 bases.

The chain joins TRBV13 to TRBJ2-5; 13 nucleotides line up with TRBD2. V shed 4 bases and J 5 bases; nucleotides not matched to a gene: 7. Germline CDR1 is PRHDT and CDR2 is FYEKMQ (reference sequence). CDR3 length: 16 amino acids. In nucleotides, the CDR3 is TGTGCCAGCAGCTACCTGGGGACTAGCGGGGAGGAGACCCAGTACTTC. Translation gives CASSYLGTSGEETQYF.

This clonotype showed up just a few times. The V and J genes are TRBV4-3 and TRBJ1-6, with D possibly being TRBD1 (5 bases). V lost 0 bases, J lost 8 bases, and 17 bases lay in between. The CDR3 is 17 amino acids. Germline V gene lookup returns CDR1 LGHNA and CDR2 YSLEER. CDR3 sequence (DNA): TGCGCCAGCAGCCAAGACCTTATACCGGGGACGGATTCACCCCTCCACTTT. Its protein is CASSQDLIPGTDSPLHF.

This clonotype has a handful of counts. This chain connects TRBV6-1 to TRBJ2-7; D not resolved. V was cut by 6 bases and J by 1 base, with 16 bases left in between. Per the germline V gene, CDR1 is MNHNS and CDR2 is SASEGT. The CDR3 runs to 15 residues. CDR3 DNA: TGTGCCAGCAGCCTCGCGTTGCAGCTATCCTACGAGCAGTACGTC. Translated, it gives CASSLALQLSYEQYV.